The 2 T cell receptor beta chains in this list originate from one sample, sequenced in a study of cytomegalovirus exposure and HLA in healthy donors (dated by TCRdb to about 2017). The protocol used for the library was the immunoSEQ multiplex PCR assay. For the multiplex PCR, a mixture combining 60 forward primers for TCR Vbeta segments and 13 reverse primers for TCR Jbeta segments was used. The table comes from immuneACCESS by way of TCRdb, which keeps in-frame sequences with V and J called. Part of the clones is missing from these tables; in studies checked, under half for an unresolved V gene and the rest for unknown reasons. This sample gives around 28,000 clones in total; approximately 90% of them show up just once. Approximately 3% of the sample belongs to the ten largest clones. The sequencing input was PBMCs. The receptor set was obtained from a boy aged 5-17 years in good health and CMV-seronegative.

This chain uses TRBV29-1 with TRBJ2-1; the match to TRBD1 covers 8 bases. CDR1 and CDR2 (germline): SQVTM, ANQGSEA. After removal of 7 bases from V and 4 bases from J, the junction contained 9 bases not matched to a gene. The CDR3 is 14 residues long. The CDR3, as DNA: TGCAGCGGCTCCGGGACAGGTAATTACAATGAGCAGTTCTTC. Translated, it gives CSGSGTGNYNEQFF.

The chain couples TRBV5-8 to TRBJ2-7; tentatively, D is TRBD1 (6 bases). The CDR3 runs to 12 residues. CDR1 and CDR2 (germline): SGHTS, YDEGEE. V was clipped by 4 bases and J by 6 bases, with 11 bases between them. The CDR3 sequence: CASSAGTSEQYF. DNA of the CDR3: TGTGCCAGCAGCGCCGGGACATCCGAGCAGTACTTC.